A selection of T cell receptor beta chains follows, all from one sample in a study of graft-versus-host responses after intestinal transplantation. The protocol was immunoSEQ multiplex PCR, while the TCRdb copy is restricted to in-frame clones and leaves out a portion. Of over 65,000 clones listed, about 92% were seen once; the top ten hold under 0.85%. The starting material was PBMCs, obtained 98 days after intestinal transplantation. Receptors were obtained from a human patient who received an intestinal transplant, so some T cells may come from the graft donor. CDR3s include the opening cysteine and the closing phenylalanine or tryptophan. Fields, in order: CDR3 DNA, CDR3 protein, clone size, D gene, V gene, J gene. The D gene is left open where the match is weak. Not every row has a clone size; where given, it reads once, few, many or a size class.

DNA: TGCGCCAGCAGCGAGAACACCGGGGAGCTGTTTTTT; CDR3: CASSENTGELFF; size: -; D: -; V: TRBV5-1; J: TRBJ2-2
DNA: TGTGCCAGCGGACGTTTTGGGGGTCCGGCGAACACTGAAGCTTTCTTT; CDR3: CASGRFGGPANTEAFF; size: -; D: -; V: TRBV7-9; J: TRBJ1-1
DNA: TGTGCCAGTAGTATAGAGGTGAGCTCTAATGAGCAGTTCTTC; CDR3: CASSIEVSSNEQFF; size: -; D: -; V: TRBV19; J: TRBJ2-1
DNA: TGTGCCAGCAGCCTAGCCTACGAGCAGTACTTC; CDR3: CASSLAYEQYF; size: -; D: -; V: TRBV5-6; J: TRBJ2-7
DNA: TGTGCCAGCAGTTACGGGGACACCGGGGAGCTGTTTTTT; CDR3: CASSYGDTGELFF; size: -; D: -; V: TRBV6-5; J: TRBJ2-2
DNA: TGTGCCAGCAGTCTGGGCGGCGGGGAGCTGTTTTTT; CDR3: CASSLGGGELFF; size: -; D: -; V: TRBV28; J: TRBJ2-2
DNA: TGTGCCAGCAGCTTAATAGCGGGGGGCCAAGATACGCAGTATTTT; CDR3: CASSLIAGGQDTQYF; size: -; D: TRBD2; V: TRBV11-3; J: TRBJ2-3
DNA: TGTGCCAGCAGCTTAGCGGGGGGCTACACCTTC; CDR3: CASSLAGGYTF; size: -; D: -; V: TRBV7-9; J: TRBJ1-2
DNA: TGTGCCAGTAGTGACCGACAGGGTAACTATGGCTACACCTTC; CDR3: CASSDRQGNYGYTF; size: -; D: TRBD1; V: TRBV19; J: TRBJ1-2
DNA: TGTGCCAGCGGGACTAGCGCGTACACAGATACGCAGTATTTT; CDR3: CASGTSAYTDTQYF; size: -; D: TRBD2; V: TRBV6-1; J: TRBJ2-3
DNA: TGTGCCAGCAGCCCTCATAGGGTCCTCAGGGGGACAGATACGCAGTATTTT; CDR3: CASSPHRVLRGTDTQYF; size: once; D: TRBD1; V: TRBV14; J: TRBJ2-3
DNA: TGTGCCAGAAGAGGTAGCGGGGGGCCCCCAGCTCAGTACTTC; CDR3: CARRGSGGPPAQYF; size: -; D: TRBD2; V: TRBV5-3; J: TRBJ2-4
DNA: TGCGCCAGCAGCGGACAGCCGAACACTGAAGCTTTCTTT; CDR3: CASSGQPNTEAFF; size: few; D: -; V: TRBV10-1; J: TRBJ1-1
DNA: TGCGCCAGCAGTGAGTCGTTGTATAGCGGGAGTAAGTTCTTC; CDR3: CASSESLYSGSKFF; size: -; D: TRBD2; V: TRBV10-1; J: TRBJ2-1
DNA: TGTGCCATCAGTGAGGGACTAGCGGGAGACGAGCAGTACTTC; CDR3: CAISEGLAGDEQYF; size: -; D: TRBD2; V: TRBV10-3; J: TRBJ2-7
DNA: TGTGCCAGCAGCGTAGTGGGGGAGCCTAGCACAGATACGCAGTATTTT; CDR3: CASSVVGEPSTDTQYF; size: -; D: -; V: TRBV9; J: TRBJ2-3
DNA: TGTGCCAGCACCGTCGCGGCGGTAACGGATTCACCCCTCCACTTT; CDR3: CASTVAAVTDSPLHF; size: -; D: -; V: TRBV6-5; J: TRBJ1-6
DNA: TGCGCCAGCAGCCAAGTCCTGGACCCGAATGAAAAACTGTTTTTT; CDR3: CASSQVLDPNEKLFF; size: -; D: -; V: TRBV4-1; J: TRBJ1-4
DNA: TGTGCCAGCAGCTTAATCGGACCCACTGACACAGATACGCAGTATTTT; CDR3: CASSLIGPTDTDTQYF; size: -; D: -; V: TRBV7-6; J: TRBJ2-3
DNA: TGTGCCAGCAGCTTAGGCGCCTTCCCGATCAATCAGCCCCAGCATTTT; CDR3: CASSLGAFPINQPQHF; size: -; D: -; V: TRBV7-2; J: TRBJ1-5
DNA: TGCGCCAGCAGCGCACTAGGTTACACCGGGGAGCTGTTTTTT; CDR3: CASSALGYTGELFF; size: -; D: -; V: TRBV5-1; J: TRBJ2-2
DNA: TGTGCCAGCAGCTTATTAGGAAATGAAAAACTGTTTTTT; CDR3: CASSLLGNEKLFF; size: -; D: -; V: TRBV5-6; J: TRBJ1-4
DNA: TGCGCCAGCAGCCCCGGGGGGACTAGCGGGACAAATGAGCAGTTCTTC; CDR3: CASSPGGTSGTNEQFF; size: -; D: TRBD2; V: TRBV5-1; J: TRBJ2-1
DNA: TGTGCCAGCAGCCCCTCCCGACAGAGCCATAGCAATCAGCCCCAGCATTTT; CDR3: CASSPSRQSHSNQPQHF; size: -; D: -; V: TRBV5-5; J: TRBJ1-5
DNA: TGTGCCAGCTCACCAGCTAGCGGGAGCACAGATACGCAGTATTTT; CDR3: CASSPASGSTDTQYF; size: -; D: TRBD2; V: TRBV18; J: TRBJ2-3
DNA: TGTGCCAGTAGTATATGGACAGGGGGCACAGATACGCAGTATTTT; CDR3: CASSIWTGGTDTQYF; size: -; D: TRBD1; V: TRBV19; J: TRBJ2-3
DNA: TGCAGCGTTGAAGGGACTAGCTCCTTCGAGCAGTACTTC; CDR3: CSVEGTSSFEQYF; size: -; D: TRBD2; V: TRBV29-1; J: TRBJ2-7
DNA: TGTGCCAGCAAGCGAATGAGTAGAGAGACCCAGTACTTC; CDR3: CASKRMSRETQYF; size: -; D: -; V: TRBV6-5; J: TRBJ2-5
DNA: TGTGCCAGCAGCTCGCAGGGTACCGGGGAGCTGTTTTTT; CDR3: CASSSQGTGELFF; size: -; D: -; V: TRBV7-2; J: TRBJ2-2
DNA: TGCAGCGTTGGAGGGCCGGGGGGGGACACTGAAGCTTTCTTT; CDR3: CSVGGPGGDTEAFF; size: -; D: -; V: TRBV29-1; J: TRBJ1-1
DNA: TGTGCCAGCAGCATTCGAACAGGACACACCGGGGAGCTGTTTTTT; CDR3: CASSIRTGHTGELFF; size: -; D: -; V: TRBV7-8; J: TRBJ2-2